Below, 26 T cell receptor beta chains from the same sample are listed, as sequenced in a study of cytomegalovirus exposure and HLA in healthy donors. The PCR made use of 60 Vbeta and 13 Jbeta primers. Method: immunoSEQ multiplex PCR; TCRdb's copy keeps in-frame clones and lacks some. The sample lists 120,000 or so clones, around 83% occurring once. The sample was PBMCs. These receptors were obtained from a human donor in good health.

The chain couples TRBV9 to TRBJ2-7, with 9 bases matching TRBD1. Germline V gives CDR1 SGDLS, CDR2 YYNGEE. CDR3 length: 18 amino acids. The V segment lost 3 bases and the J segment 6 bases; nucleotides outside the gene matches: 19. The CDR3 reads CASSASIGTGLGGGEQYF. CDR3 coding DNA: TGTGCCAGCAGCGCTAGCATTGGGACAGGGCTCGGAGGGGGCGAGCAGTACTTC.

This chain uses TRBV6-5 with TRBJ2-5, with TRBD2 as a possible D gene (7 bases). Looked up from germline, CDR1 is MNHEY and CDR2 is SVGAGI. V was cut by 6 bases and J by 5 bases, with 16 bases left in between. The CDR3 totals 14 residues. DNA of the CDR3: TGTGCCAGCAGCCCACCGGGGGGCCTGGAGACCCAGTACTTC. Translating it yields CASSPPGGLETQYF.

The chain couples TRBV2 to TRBJ2-2; the match to TRBD1 covers 10 bases. J gave up 7 bases and V 4 bases, and 6 bases lay outside the gene matches. This CDR3 region has 15 residues. CDR1 and CDR2 from the germline V gene are SNHLY and FYNNEI. The CDR3 spells CASSGGQGTGGELFF. CDR3 in DNA: TGTGCCAGCAGTGGGGGACAGGGGACGGGCGGGGAGCTGTTTTTT.

The chain uses TRBV2 and TRBJ2-7, with 7 bases fitting TRBD1. From germline, CDR1 is SNHLY and CDR2 FYNNEI. The CDR3 covers 14 residues. J was trimmed by 3 bases and V by 6 bases; bases with no gene match: 8. This CDR3 is CASRRDRLNYEQYF. CDR3 sequence (DNA): TGTGCCAGCAGACGGGACAGACTCAACTACGAGCAGTACTTC.

The rearrangement uses TRBV7-8 and TRBJ1-1; D gene ambiguous. CDR3 length equals 15 residues. V lost 1 base and J lost 1, with 10 bases in between. The germline V gene encodes CDR1 SGHVS and CDR2 FQNEAQ. CDR3 region: CASSLGWRKNTEAFF. In DNA form, the CDR3 reads TGTGCCAGCAGCTTAGGTTGGAGGAAGAACACTGAAGCTTTCTTT.

The chain joins TRBV5-2 to TRBJ2-1; TRBD2 is the table's D call, not checked against the DNA. TRBV5-2 is classified as a pseudogene. The CDR3 has 24 amino acids. CDR3 bases: TGTGCCAGCAACTTCCCCCGAGGGGGAAGGGGTAACCCGACTAGCGGGGGGGGGTCTAATGAGCAGTTCTTC. Protein product: CASNFPRGGRGNPTSGGGSNEQFF.

The chain combines TRBV19 with TRBJ2-1; 11 nucleotides match TRBD2. The length of the CDR3 is 18 residues. V trimming: 0 bases; J trimming: 2 bases; junction bases outside the gene matches: 6. CDR1 and CDR2 from the germline V gene are LNHDA and SQIVND (reference sequence). The CDR3 DNA sequence: TGTGCCAGTAGTATAGATAGCGGGGGGGGAGATCCCTACAATGAGCAGTTCTTC. Its protein is CASSIDSGGGDPYNEQFF.

This chain joins TRBV28 and TRBJ2-7; a possible D gene is TRBD1 (6 bases). The CDR3 length is 13 residues. CDR1 MDHEN and CDR2 SYDVKM come from the germline V gene. The V end lost 6 bases, the J end lost 3 bases, and 12 bases lay between the germline ends. The CDR3 DNA reads as TGTGCCAGCAGCACCCTGACAGGCTACGAGCAGTACTTC. It encodes CASSTLTGYEQYF. Filled out from reference TRBV28 and TRBJ2-7, the complete variable domain reads DVKVTQSSRYLVKRTGEKVFLECVQDMDHENMFWYRQDPGLGLRLIYFSYDVKMKEKGDIPEGYSVSREKKERFSLILESASTNQTSMYLCASSTLTGYEQYFGPGTRLTVT.

The chain has TRBV6-5 and TRBJ1-1; D possibly corresponds to TRBD1 (6 bases). The germline CDR1 and CDR2 sequences are MNHEY and SVGAGI. V lost 1 base to trimming and J lost 3 bases, with 9 bases between them. The CDR3 sequence is 14 residues long. CDR3 coding DNA: TGTGCCAGCAGTTACTGGGGGCCGGACACTGAAGCTTTCTTT. It specifies CASSYWGPDTEAFF.

Note on this clone: Germline is not matched at one junction end, which may reflect a read error. The same CDR3 arises from other DNA sequences in this sample as well. The chain links TRBV27 to TRBJ1-6; D call uncertain. The CDR3 is 14 amino acids. Germline loops: CDR1 MNHEY, CDR2 SMNVEV (reference sequence). The CDR3 sequence is CASSLRLGNSPLHF. The CDR3 region has the DNA TGTGCCAGTAGTTTGCGCCTTGGTAATTCCCCCCTCCACTTT.

This clone was seen a handful of times. The chain has TRBV28 and TRBJ1-4, with TRBD1 as a possible D gene (6 bases). CDR1 and CDR2 from the germline V gene are MDHEN and SYDVKM. The germline V and J ends were trimmed by 7 bases and 8 bases, with 20 bases remaining between them. This CDR3 is built from 15 residues. The CDR3 sequence: CASIPTNQGGEKLFF. CDR3 in DNA: TGTGCCAGCATTCCGACTAACCAAGGGGGAGAAAAACTGTTTTTT.

CDR3 sequence (DNA): TGCGCCAGCAGTGCGGGACAGTCCTACGAGCAGTACTTC. Protein sequence: CASSAGQSYEQYF. The chain links TRBV10-1 to TRBJ2-7; 7 bases map to TRBD1. The CDR3 extends over 13 amino acids. CDR1 and CDR2 (germline): WNHNN, SYGVQD (reference sequence). V lost 4 bases, J lost 1 base, and 1 base stayed unmatched.

The CDR3 DNA follows: TGTGCCAGTTGTCCTAGCGGGGGGGAGGAGACCCAGTACTTC. This gives the protein CASCPSGGEETQYF. The rearrangement joins TRBV19 to TRBJ2-5; 12 bases align to TRBD2. Germline assignment: CDR1 LNHDA and CDR2 SQIVND (reference sequence). After removal of 8 bases from V and 5 bases from J, the junction contained 6 bases not matched to a gene. This CDR3 spans 14 amino acids.

The J gene is TRBJ1-5, the V gene TRBV5-4; D is unclear. CDR3 length: 13 amino acids. V gave up 4 bases and J gave up 6 bases, with 11 bases separating them. Germline V gives CDR1 SGHNT, CDR2 YYREEE (reference sequence). The CDR3 loop is CASSQDRSQPQHF. The CDR3, as DNA: TGTGCCAGCAGCCAAGATCGGAGTCAGCCCCAGCATTTT. Full variable domain (outside the CDR3, taken from reference TRBV5-4 and TRBJ1-5): ETGVTQSPTHLIKTRGQQVTLRCSSQSGHNTVSWYQQALGQGPQFIFQYYREEENGRGNFPPRFSGLQFPNYSSELNVNALELDDSALYLCASSQDRSQPQHFGDGTRLSIL.

The chain joins TRBV20-1 to TRBJ1-3; D remains ambiguous. The CDR3 length is 11 residues. Trimming removed 1 base from V and 4 bases from J, with 2 bases in between. Germline V gene data show CDR1 as DFQATT and CDR2 as SNEGSKA (reference sequence). CDR3 residues: CSARAGNTIYF. DNA of the CDR3: TGCAGTGCTAGAGCGGGAAACACCATATATTTT.

This chain uses TRBV29-1 with TRBJ1-2, with D possibly TRBD1 on 5 matching bases. V dropped 4 bases and J dropped 2 bases, with 8 bases sitting between them. The CDR3 has 12 amino acids. CDR1 and CDR2 (germline): SQVTM, ANQGSEA. The CDR3 coding sequence is TGCAGCGTTGCAGGGTCGAACTATGGCTACACCTTC. Translating it yields CSVAGSNYGYTF.

The chain is built from TRBV7-2 and TRBJ2-5; D remains unclear. CDR1 is SGHTA, CDR2 FQGNSA, per germline. The CDR3 has 13 amino acids. Trimming pared 2 bases from V and 2 bases from J, leaving 6 bases between. The CDR3 bases are TGTGCCAGCAGCTTAATAGTTCAAGAGACCCAGTACTTC. Amino acids: CASSLIVQETQYF.

This chain links TRBV10-3 with TRBJ2-7, with 10 bases matching TRBD1. The CDR3 runs 15 residues. The germline V gene encodes CDR1 ENHRY and CDR2 SYGVKD. V shed 8 bases and J 1 base; nucleotides not matched to a gene: 8. CDR3 DNA: TGTGCCATCGGGGCCTGGGACAGGGGTTCCTACGAGCAGTACTTC. Protein product: CAIGAWDRGSYEQYF.

The chain links TRBV5-1 to TRBJ2-2, with unresolved D. V was pared by 4 bases and J by 5 bases, with 12 bases between. CDR1 SGHRS and CDR2 YFSETQ come from the germline V gene. CDR3 length: 14 residues. CDR3 amino acids: CASSRKLETGELFF. CDR3 sequence (DNA): TGCGCCAGCAGCCGTAAGTTAGAGACCGGGGAGCTGTTTTTT.

The chain employs TRBV5-4 and TRBJ2-5; D might be TRBD1 (6 bases). This CDR3 comprises 13 residues. V was clipped by 4 bases and J by 1 base, with 8 bases between them. Per germline, CDR1 SGHNT and CDR2 YYREEE (reference sequence). CDR3 amino acids: CASSIQGQETQYF. CDR3 nucleotides: TGTGCCAGCAGCATACAGGGCCAAGAGACCCAGTACTTC.

The table lists this clone with a count of one. The chain has TRBV9 and TRBJ2-1; TRBD2 agrees at 8 bases. The junction had 15 bases not matched to a gene; V was cut back by 0 bases and J by 4 bases. This CDR3 is 19 amino acids long. Germline V gene sequence: CDR1 SGDLS, CDR2 YYNGEE. This CDR3 is CASSVATWIVAGTYNEQFF. The CDR3 DNA sequence: TGTGCCAGCAGCGTAGCTACGTGGATCGTAGCGGGGACATACAATGAGCAGTTCTTC.

This chain joins TRBV5-4 and TRBJ2-2; maybe TRBD2 (5 bases). From germline, CDR1 is SGHNT and CDR2 YYREEE (reference sequence). CDR3 size: 15 residues. Trimming shortened V by 3 bases and J by 0 bases, and 9 bases separated the two germline ends. CDR3 region: CASSSERTNTGELFF. CDR3 coding DNA: TGTGCCAGCAGCTCCGAGCGGACGAACACCGGGGAGCTGTTTTTT.

The J gene is TRBJ1-6, the V gene TRBV7-9; D is possibly TRBD1 (6 bases). The CDR3 has 18 amino acids. Trimming removed 5 bases from V and 9 bases from J, with 26 bases in between. Germline CDR1 is SEHNR and CDR2 is FQNEAQ (reference sequence). CDR3 DNA: TGTGCCAGCAGCCCCCGGGGAGGGGGTCTCGACTCCGGTTCACCCCTCCACTTT. Its protein is CASSPRGGGLDSGSPLHF.

This clone was recorded only once. J is TRBJ2-3 and V is TRBV5-1; D may be TRBD2 (6 bases). The germline V gene has CDR1 SGHRS and CDR2 YFSETQ. The V and J ends lost 0 bases and 1 base respectively, with 9 bases between them. The CDR3 is made up of 15 amino acids. Written as DNA, the CDR3 is TGCGCCAGCAGCTTGGCCTCTAGCGGCACAGATACGCAGTATTTT. Protein sequence: CASSLASSGTDTQYF.

The V call is TRBV5-1, the J call TRBJ1-4; D remains ambiguous. Trimming took 0 bases from V and 5 from J, leaving 8 bases between them. Germline CDR1 SGHRS, CDR2 YFSETQ. This CDR3 has 14 amino acids. CDR3: CASSLGQANEKLFF. CDR3 sequence (DNA): TGCGCCAGCAGCTTGGGGCAGGCGAATGAAAAACTGTTTTTT.

The chain has TRBV29-1 and TRBJ1-1; D perhaps matches TRBD1 (5 bases). Trimming took 2 bases from V and 1 from J, leaving 11 bases between them. Germline CDR1 is SQVTM and CDR2 is ANQGSEA. The CDR3 totals 14 residues. The CDR3 sequence: CSVEFQGSNTEAFF. CDR3 coding DNA: TGCAGCGTTGAATTTCAGGGATCGAACACTGAAGCTTTCTTT.